This T cell receptor (beta chain) originates from a study of OX40 agonist ivuxolimab in advanced cancers. Concerning the study at large: Ivuxolimab was a fully human IgG2 agonistic monoclonal antibody targeting the costimulatory receptor OX40 (CD134). Intravenous ivuxolimab was administered to patients every 2 weeks at six dose levels: 0.01, 0.1, 0.3, 1.5, 3 and 10 mg/kg. Among the roughly 52 dose-escalation patients, some 20 had hepatocellular carcinoma, 15 or so melanoma, 9 renal cell carcinoma and 9 head and neck cancer. A male proportion of approximately 83% and a mean age of 60 years, ranging from 23 to 79, were recorded for the dose-escalation cohort. Patients were allowed to have had prior anti-PD-1, anti-PD-L1 or anti-CTLA-4 therapy, and around 40% of the dose-escalation patients had previously received checkpoint inhibitors. Partial responses occurred in three dose-escalation patients: two with cutaneous melanoma and one with hepatocellular carcinoma. Peripheral TCRbeta sequencing was intended to test whether TCR sequence diversity was altered and clonal T-cell expansion was caused by ivuxolimab. The monotherapy dose-escalation portion (N of about 49 patients) of the phase I ivuxolimab trial is reported in the paper.

CDR1 and CDR2 are drawn from the germline V gene: SGHTA, FQGNSA. The CDR3 holds 15 amino acids from the cysteine to the phenylalanine. Only CDR3 DNA is held: 45 bases, read in frame from base 1. Trimming takes 6 bases off V and 4 bases off J; junction bases not matched to a gene: 5. On the study overall, not on this receptor specifically: At doses from 0.1 to 3.0 mg/kg, clonal expansion was seen in both CD4+ and CD8+ blood T cells between baseline and week 6. After ivuxolimab, CD8+ T cells had more expanded clones than CD4+ T cells on average. The antigen specificity of the clonally expanded peripheral T cells was not determined. Low levels of normalized T-cell clonal expansion were also seen in some patients who did not respond. In the 0.1-3.0 mg/kg groups, partial responders had among the lowest normalized peripheral clonal expansion, particularly in CD8+ T cells.

A word on this clone: Its binding antigen is unknown. There are no base qualities to consult, and no much larger clone falls within one base.

The trial excluded patients who had a history of autoimmune disease or who were on systemic immunosuppression. Peripheral blood for TCR sequencing was drawn from every dose cohort at baseline, at cycle 4 day 1 and at cycle 7 day 1. The samples were drawn from a first-in-human, open-label, multicenter phase I dose-escalation trial of ivuxolimab. Adults with locally advanced or metastatic melanoma, renal cell, hepatocellular, or head and neck squamous cell carcinoma were enrolled in the trial. CD4+ and CD8+ T cells were sorted separately from peripheral blood before TCR sequencing. To sequence the TCRbeta CDR3 region, genomic DNA was isolated from the sorted cells. The immunoSEQ Assay was used to sequence the TCRbeta CDR3 regions. Entries here come from immuneACCESS through TCRdb and include only in-frame sequences with V and J called. Some clones fail to appear in such tables; in the studies checked, an unresolved V gene covers under half of the shortfall, and the cause of the remainder is unknown. This sample is represented by about 67,000 clones; roughly four fifths of them were singletons. Clones ranked in the top ten supply 5.5% to 6% of the sample.

The rearranged segments are TRBV7-2 and TRBJ2-7; 14 nucleotides in the junction match TRBD2. This clonotype originated in an adult with an advanced solid tumor such as melanoma, head and neck, liver or kidney cancer. This material consisted of CD4+ or CD8+ T cells sorted from blood, taken in a trial of the OX40 agonist ivuxolimab. The bases read TGTGCCAGCAGTTCGACTAGCGGGAGGGTTTACGAGCAGTACTTC. Its protein reads: CASSSTSGRVYEQYF.